These T cell receptor beta chains were read from a single sample in a study of blood T cell repertoires in COVID-19. Method: immunoSEQ multiplex PCR; TCRdb's copy keeps in-frame clones and lacks some. The data contain fewer than 150,000 clones, about 81% of them singletons. The source material was peripheral blood. Receptors originate from a woman at least 80 years old with acute or convalescent COVID-19. Both conserved end residues are part of each CDR3. The D gene is left open where the match is weak. The size field is filled for only some rows; it gives once, few, many or a size class.

j_call,clone_size,v_call,d_call,cdr3_nt,cdr3_aa
TRBJ2-3,NA,TRBV4-1,NA,TGCGCCAGCAGCCAAGGTAGCTATCGTGGCACAGATACGCAGTATTTT,CASSQGSYRGTDTQYF
TRBJ1-4,NA,TRBV5-4,NA,TGTGCCAGCAGACCCGGGTTATCTAATGAAAAACTGTTTTTT,CASRPGLSNEKLFF
TRBJ2-5,NA,TRBV5-6,TRBD2,TGTGCCAGCAGCCGCGGGGGGCTGTGGACCCAGTACTTC,CASSRGGLWTQYF
TRBJ2-3,NA,TRBV7-9,TRBD2,TGTGCCAGCGCAAAGGGACTAGCGGGCACAGATACGCAGTATTTT,CASAKGLAGTDTQYF
TRBJ1-6,NA,TRBV27,TRBD1,TGTGCCAGCAGTCGAATTGGGACAGGGATGTCTTCACCCCTCCACTTT,CASSRIGTGMSSPLHF
TRBJ2-5,once,TRBV15,NA,TGTGCCACCAGCAGAGACAGACAGACCGCAGAGACCCAGTACTTC,CATSRDRQTAETQYF
TRBJ1-2,NA,TRBV6-5,NA,TGTGCCAGCAGTTATTTTGGCACCTATGGCTACACCTTC,CASSYFGTYGYTF
TRBJ1-4,NA,TRBV5-6,TRBD1,TGTGCCAGCAGCTTTGACAGGGGATCCCCAAGGGAAAAACTGTTTTTT,CASSFDRGSPREKLFF
TRBJ1-5,NA,TRBV19,NA,TGTGCCAGTAGTATCATGGGGGCTAGCAATCAGCCCCAGCATTTT,CASSIMGASNQPQHF
TRBJ2-1,few,TRBV30,NA,TGTGCCTGGAGCGAGGACTCTTACAATGAGCAGTTCTTC,CAWSEDSYNEQFF